These 22 T cell receptor beta chains were all obtained from the same sample, sequenced in a study of T cell responses to AZD1222 COVID-19 vaccine. Sequencing was performed with immunoSEQ multiplex PCR; in TCRdb, only in-frame clones are kept and a portion is missing. The sample lists 150,000 to 200,000 clones, 88% occurring once. The specimen was peripheral blood, collected 28 days after the second AZD1222 dose. These receptors originate from an adult who received the AZD1222 COVID-19 vaccine.

The gene calls are TRBV11-2 and TRBJ2-5, with D possibly being TRBD2 (7 bases). CDR1 and CDR2 from the germline V gene are SGHAT and FQNNGV. The V and J ends lost 4 bases and 5 bases respectively, with 17 bases between them. The CDR3 totals 15 residues. CDR3 in DNA: TGTGCCAGCAGCTCCCGAGGGGGGGAGCGGGAGACCCAGTACTTC. Translated, it gives CASSSRGGERETQYF.

The chain links TRBV12-5 to TRBJ2-1, with 8 bases aligning to TRBD2. The CDR3 contains 15 residues. V gave up 4 bases and J gave up 4 bases; unmatched junction bases: 6. The germline V gene has CDR1 LGHNT and CDR2 FRNRAP. The CDR3 here is CASGSLSGSYNEQFF. CDR3 nucleotides: TGTGCTAGTGGTTCTCTAAGCGGGAGTTACAATGAGCAGTTCTTC.

The J gene is TRBJ2-7, the V gene TRBV5-6; 9 bases are a match to TRBD1. The CDR3 is 17 amino acids. J was trimmed by 2 bases and V by 0 bases; bases with no gene match: 9. Germline V gene sequence: CDR1 SGHDT, CDR2 YYEEEE. CDR3: CASSLAPDRGYPYEQYF. The CDR3 nucleotides read TGTGCCAGCAGCTTGGCCCCTGACAGGGGGTATCCCTACGAGCAGTACTTC.

The chain is built from TRBV6-1 and TRBJ2-1; D possibly corresponds to TRBD2 (6 bases). CDR1 and CDR2 (germline): MNHNS, SASEGT. The CDR3 loop spans 16 amino acids. V was cut by 1 base and J by 0 bases, with 10 bases left in between. The CDR3 loop is CASSEVGGVSYNEQFF. The CDR3 region has the DNA TGTGCCAGCAGTGAAGTAGGAGGGGTCTCCTACAATGAGCAGTTCTTC.

To note about this clone: One junction end disagrees with the germline gene, perhaps due to a read error. The chain combines TRBV5-1 with TRBJ2-5, with TRBD1 matching over 7 bases. The CDR3 sequence is 15 residues long. Germline CDR1 SGHRS, CDR2 YFSETQ. The CDR3 region is CASTLRQGFQETQYF. The CDR3 DNA is TGCGCCAGCACCTTGAGACAGGGATTCCAAGAGACCCAGTACTTC.

This chain uses TRBV6-5 with TRBJ1-6; no firm D call. Trimming removed 2 bases from V and 8 bases from J, with 13 bases in between. This CDR3 contains 15 residues. Germline V gives CDR1 MNHEY, CDR2 SVGAGI. This CDR3 is CASSYRAGRDSPLHF. The CDR3 DNA sequence: TGTGCCAGCAGTTACCGGGCTGGGCGCGATTCACCCCTCCACTTT.

The genes are TRBV9 and TRBJ2-3; TRBD1 or TRBD2 may be the D gene (5 bases each). V shed 5 bases and J shed 4 bases, with 8 bases lying between them. Per germline, CDR1 SGDLS and CDR2 YYNGEE. The CDR3 contains 12 residues. CDR3: CASSRGADTQYF. The CDR3, as DNA: TGTGCCAGCAGTAGGGGAGCAGATACGCAGTATTTT.

The chain is built from TRBV2 and TRBJ2-3, with D possibly being TRBD1 or TRBD2 (5 bases each). The CDR3 is 14 residues long. Germline CDR1 SNHLY, CDR2 FYNNEI. Trimming left V 6 bases short and J 2 bases short, with 12 bases between. The CDR3: CASSRDGYTDTQYF. The CDR3, as DNA: TGTGCCAGCAGCCGGGACGGCTACACAGATACGCAGTATTTT.

The chain recombines TRBV19 with TRBJ1-6; D perhaps matches TRBD1 (5 bases). The CDR3 covers 16 residues. Trimming cost V 5 bases and J 8 bases, with 19 bases left between them. CDR1 and CDR2 from the germline V gene are LNHDA and SQIVND (reference sequence). The CDR3: CASSATPGDGYSPLHF. CDR3 sequence (DNA): TGTGCCAGTAGTGCCACCCCGGGGGACGGTTATTCACCCCTCCACTTT.

The chain links TRBV27 to TRBJ2-5; 7 nucleotides agree with TRBD1. V lost 6 bases to trimming and J lost 2 bases; unmatched junction nucleotides: 9. The CDR3 loop spans 15 amino acids. Germline V gives CDR1 MNHEY, CDR2 SMNVEV (reference sequence). CDR3 nucleotide sequence: TGTGCCAGCAGCCGAACCGGGACAGCTCAAGAGACCCAGTACTTC. Amino acid sequence: CASSRTGTAQETQYF.

This clone has only a few counts. CDR3 amino acids: CATSRDGEAGGPYEQYF. DNA for the CDR3: TGTGCCACCAGCAGGGATGGGGAAGCGGGAGGCCCCTACGAGCAGTACTTC. The chain joins TRBV15 to TRBJ2-7; 9 positions match TRBD2. Germline V gene sequence: CDR1 LNHNV, CDR2 YYDKDF (reference sequence). The V segment lost 3 bases and the J segment 2 bases; nucleotides outside the gene matches: 11. There are 17 residues in the CDR3.

This chain uses TRBV18 with TRBJ2-7; 9 bases fit TRBD1. CDR1 KGHSH and CDR2 LQKENI come from the germline V gene. The CDR3 loop spans 14 amino acids. J gave up 5 bases and V 3 bases, and 5 bases lay outside the gene matches. The CDR3 coding sequence is TGTGCCAGCTCACCCGGGACAGGGAGCGACGAGCAGTACTTC. Residues: CASSPGTGSDEQYF.

J is TRBJ2-4 and V is TRBV5-1, with D perhaps matching TRBD2 (5 bases). Germline V CDR1 and CDR2: SGHRS, YFSETQ. CDR3 length: 16 residues. With 0 bases removed from V and 6 bases from J, the gap between germline ends came to 16 bases. CDR3 sequence (DNA): TGCGCCAGCAGCTTGGGTAGCGCTACGGGTGGAAACATTCAGTACTTC. This encodes CASSLGSATGGNIQYF.

The V and J genes are TRBV4-2 and TRBJ2-1, with 9 bases fitting TRBD2. CDR3 length equals 20 residues. Germline assignment: CDR1 LGHNA and CDR2 YNFKEQ. With V trimmed by 1 base and J by 6 bases, 19 bases remained unmatched. CDR3 sequence: CASSQAKGVRASGTFNEQFF. The CDR3 nucleotides are TGTGCCAGCAGCCAAGCCAAGGGGGTTAGGGCTAGCGGGACTTTCAATGAGCAGTTCTTC.

This clone appeared a few times. The chain couples TRBV9 to TRBJ2-1; 8 positions agree with TRBD2. The V gene end was trimmed by 4 bases and the J gene end by 6 bases; junction bases not matched to a gene: 12. The CDR3 covers 16 residues. Germline CDR1 is SGDLS and CDR2 is YYNGEE. CDR3 in amino acids: CASSPGTGLGGNEQFF. In DNA form, the CDR3 reads TGTGCCAGCAGCCCAGGCACGGGACTAGGGGGCAATGAGCAGTTCTTC.

V is TRBV4-3 and J is TRBJ1-4; the D gene is possibly TRBD1 (5 bases). Trimming left V 6 bases short and J 8 bases short, with 19 bases between. Germline V lookup: CDR1 LGHNA, CDR2 YSLEER. The CDR3 has 15 residues. The CDR3 DNA reads TGCGCCAGCAGTCCCGTGGGGCAGGTTATGGAAAAACTGTTTTTT. Its protein product is CASSPVGQVMEKLFF.

The V and J genes are TRBV10-3 and TRBJ1-1; TRBD1 matches at 7 bases. Trimming removed 6 bases from V and 2 bases from J; junction bases left unmatched: 9. Germline assignment: CDR1 ENHRY and CDR2 SYGVKD. The CDR3 spans 15 residues. The CDR3 sequence is CAIREKTGPNTEAFF. The CDR3 DNA reads as TGTGCCATCAGAGAAAAGACAGGGCCAAACACTGAAGCTTTCTTT.

This sequence joins TRBV11-2 and TRBJ2-7; 9 nucleotides agree with TRBD2. V shed 4 bases, J shed 1 base, and the junction held 8 bases outside the gene matches. The germline V gene has CDR1 SGHAT and CDR2 FQNNGV. CDR3 length equals 16 residues. The CDR3 DNA reads TGTGCCAGCAGCTCCTGGGGGCTAGCGGGGTCCTACGAGCAGTACTTC. It translates to CASSSWGLAGSYEQYF.

The chain links TRBV28 to TRBJ2-5; TRBD1 agrees at 7 bases. The trim removed 5 bases at V and 2 bases at J, leaving 5 bases unmatched. This CDR3 is built from 14 residues. Germline V gene lookup returns CDR1 MDHEN and CDR2 SYDVKM. CDR3 sequence reads: CASSPRRGQETQYF. The CDR3 nucleotides are TGTGCCAGCAGTCCCCGCAGGGGGCAAGAGACCCAGTACTTC.

The chain couples TRBV12-5 to TRBJ2-3; 9 bases match TRBD1. The CDR3 loop spans 14 amino acids. Germline assignment: CDR1 LGHNT and CDR2 FRNRAP. With 6 bases clipped from V and 6 bases from J, the junction kept 7 bases outside the gene matches. CDR3 DNA sequence: TGTGCTAGTGGCAGGGGACAGGGAGGGGATACGCAGTATTTT. Translation gives CASGRGQGGDTQYF.

The V and J genes are TRBV7-6 and TRBJ2-7; maybe TRBD2 (6 bases). Trimming removed 1 base from V and 1 base from J, with 8 bases in between. This CDR3 has 14 amino acids. Germline assignment: CDR1 SGHVS and CDR2 FNYEAQ. Here the CDR3 reads CASSLGGGSYEQYF. The DNA of the CDR3 is TGTGCCAGCAGCTTAGGGGGAGGTTCCTACGAGCAGTACTTC.

This rearrangement joins TRBV28 to TRBJ1-1; maybe TRBD1 (6 bases). Germline-derived CDR1 and CDR2 are MDHEN and SYDVKM. The V end lost 6 bases, the J end lost 4 bases, and 12 bases lay between the germline ends. This CDR3 is 13 amino acids long. CDR3 nucleotides: TGTGCCAGCAGCGGAGGGGGTTTCACTGAAGCTTTCTTT. Protein sequence: CASSGGGFTEAFF.